This TCR beta chain was obtained from a study of CD8+ T cells in alopecia areata. Study results and caveats: Under tofacitinib, numerous expanded lesional clonotypes remained detectable in scalp and blood.

Extracted RNA was reverse transcribed into cDNA, the sequencing template. Generated by immunoSEQ multiplex PCR, the TCRdb table keeps only in-frame clones and is missing some. The data contain 190,000 or so clones, roughly three fifths of them singletons. CDR1 GTSNPN and CDR2 SVGIG come from the germline V gene (reference sequence). The germline V and J ends were trimmed by 0 bases and 4 bases, with 10 bases remaining between them. The CDR3 has 13 amino acids. About this clone: Antigen specificity is unknown.

Documented treatment: oral pan-JAK inhibitor, 5-10 mg twice daily. As part of sample collection, lesional scalp punch biopsies and peripheral blood were taken from alopecia areata patients. This clonotype originated in a human donor with alopecia areata. The sequenced sample was CD8+ T cells sorted from blood, obtained at week 24, from a patient treated with tofacitinib. The V and J genes are TRBV30 and TRBJ2-7; D gene uncertain. The CDR3 protein is CAWSVRSPYEQYF. As DNA, the CDR3 is TGTGCCTGGAGTGTACGAAGTCCTTACGAGCAGTACTTC.